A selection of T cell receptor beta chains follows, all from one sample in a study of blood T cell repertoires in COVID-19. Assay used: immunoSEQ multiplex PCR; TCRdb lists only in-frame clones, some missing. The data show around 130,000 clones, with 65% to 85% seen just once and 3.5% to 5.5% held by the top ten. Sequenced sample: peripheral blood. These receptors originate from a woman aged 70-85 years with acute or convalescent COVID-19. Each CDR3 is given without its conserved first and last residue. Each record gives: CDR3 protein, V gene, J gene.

CDR3: ASSPVKDRGETQY
V: TRBV18
J: TRBJ2-5

CDR3: ASSVALVVDTGELF
V: TRBV9
J: TRBJ2-2

CDR3: ASSYPRLARGQETQY
V: TRBV13
J: TRBJ2-5

CDR3: ASSSRAGAGEQY
V: TRBV5-4
J: TRBJ2-7

CDR3: ASSSHRGRNTEAF
V: TRBV3-1/TRBV3-2
J: TRBJ1-1

CDR3: ASSLAGTSAYNEQF
V: TRBV7-2
J: TRBJ2-1

CDR3: ASRGTSVFQETQY
V: TRBV6-5
J: TRBJ2-5

CDR3: ASSRRLAGVETQY
V: TRBV6-2/TRBV6-3
J: TRBJ2-5

CDR3: ASSLDSSGNTIY
V: TRBV7-2
J: TRBJ1-3

CDR3: ASKGQGARGEKLF
V: TRBV2
J: TRBJ1-4

CDR3: ASSQGTGHSYNSPLH
V: TRBV3-1/TRBV3-2
J: TRBJ1-6

CDR3: ASSGGTGGGETQY
V: TRBV5-5
J: TRBJ2-5

CDR3: AWSVLHRNTEAF
V: TRBV30
J: TRBJ1-1

CDR3: ASSTEKRLDRTNTGELF
V: TRBV19
J: TRBJ2-2

CDR3: ASRRTGEQNTEAF
V: TRBV6-5
J: TRBJ1-1

CDR3: ASSPGTSGLGEQF
V: TRBV4-1
J: TRBJ2-1

CDR3: SSRDSRNTEAF
V: TRBV29-1
J: TRBJ1-1